Shown below are 17 T cell receptor beta chains from a single sample sequenced in a study of blood T cell repertoires in COVID-19 (dated by TCRdb to between 2020 and 2021). The library was built by means of the immunoSEQ multiplex PCR assay. TCRdb holds this immuneACCESS table with in-frame rearrangements only. Some clones are missing; in checked studies, unresolved V genes explain under half, and the rest has no known cause. The sample includes under 250,000 clones, with roughly 86% observed a single time. Jointly, the top ten make up under 2% of the sample. Sequenced: peripheral blood. These receptors all come from a woman aged 55 to 70 who had recovered from COVID-19.

The chain carries TRBV4-2 and TRBJ1-2; no clear D gene. Germline-derived CDR1 and CDR2 are LGHNA and YNFKEQ. Trimming removed 0 bases from V and 4 bases from J, with 15 bases in between. The CDR3 contains 16 residues. The CDR3 nucleotides are TGTGCCAGCAGCCAAGAATCAGGTCAGCTGCTCTATGGCTACACCTTC. It encodes CASSQESGQLLYGYTF.

The rearrangement uses TRBV4-1 and TRBJ2-7, with 9 bases aligning to TRBD1. Per germline, CDR1 MGHRA and CDR2 YSYEKL. The J segment lost 1 base and the V segment lost 1 base, leaving 8 bases of the junction unmatched. The CDR3 contains 17 residues. CDR3 nucleotides: TGCGCCAGCAGCCAAGTTAGGGGAGGGACAGGGTCCTACGAGCAGTACTTC. This translates into CASSQVRGGTGSYEQYF.

The chain has TRBV19 and TRBJ1-2, with D unresolved. Germline V gene data show CDR1 as LNHDA and CDR2 as SQIVND (reference sequence). V was clipped by 3 bases and J by 4 bases, with 12 bases between them. This CDR3 region has 14 residues. Here the CDR3 reads CASSIGGGSYGYTF. The CDR3 nucleotides are TGTGCCAGTAGTATCGGTGGAGGATCCTATGGCTACACCTTC.

As DNA, the CDR3 is TGTGCCAGCAGTTTATTCAGGCTGGGTGAGACCCAGTACTTC. It yields the protein CASSLFRLGETQYF. The chain combines TRBV27 with TRBJ2-5; D gene unclear. Trimming cost V 1 base and J 5 bases, with 11 bases left between them. Germline loops: CDR1 MNHEY, CDR2 SMNVEV (reference sequence). This CDR3 spans 14 amino acids.

The rearrangement uses TRBV5-1 and TRBJ2-3; weak D call: TRBD2 (6 bases). Trimming took off 3 bases at V and 4 bases at J, with 12 bases between the two ends. The germline CDR1 and CDR2 sequences are SGHRS and YFSETQ. The CDR3 totals 14 residues. The CDR3 DNA reads TGCGCCAGCAGCTGGGGCAGGGAGGCAGATACGCAGTATTTT. Its translation: CASSWGREADTQYF.

The DNA for the CDR3 is TGTGCCAGCAGCTTGAGAGGACAGGGCCTTCCCCAGCATTTT. Its protein product is CASSLRGQGLPQHF. The chain uses TRBV7-9 and TRBJ1-5; TRBD1 matches 8 bases. Germline CDR1 reads SEHNR; CDR2 reads FQNEAQ (reference sequence). With V trimmed by 3 bases and J by 10 bases, 8 bases remained unmatched. The CDR3 is made up of 14 amino acids.

This chain links TRBV27 with TRBJ1-2; 8 nucleotides agree with TRBD1. There are 13 residues in the CDR3. V lost 6 bases to trimming and J lost 6 bases; unmatched junction nucleotides: 6. Germline V CDR1 and CDR2: MNHEY, SMNVEV (reference sequence). The DNA for the CDR3 is TGTGCCAGCAGCCTTTCAGGGGGCCATGGCTACACCTTC. This translates into CASSLSGGHGYTF.

The chain employs TRBV11-3 and TRBJ2-7; unclear D gene. Per the germline V gene, CDR1 is SGHNT and CDR2 is YENEEA. The CDR3 covers 13 residues. The ends were cut back, 3 bases at V and 0 bases at J, with 6 bases in the middle. CDR3 coding DNA: TGTGCCAGCAGCTTGTACGGCTCCTACGAGCAGTACTTC. Translation gives CASSLYGSYEQYF.

This chain joins TRBV9 and TRBJ2-7; TRBD1 matches at 9 bases. Germline V gives CDR1 SGDLS, CDR2 YYNGEE. The CDR3 length is 16 residues. J was trimmed by 4 bases and V by 0 bases; bases with no gene match: 8. The DNA for the CDR3 is TGTGCCAGCAGCGTAGCTCAGACAGGGGGGATTTACGAGCAGTACTTC. Its protein product is CASSVAQTGGIYEQYF.

The chain has TRBV5-6 and TRBJ2-5; the match to TRBD2 covers 7 bases. V was pared by 4 bases and J by 2 bases, with 5 bases of the junction left unmatched. The CDR3 totals 14 residues. In germline, CDR1 is SGHDT, CDR2 YYEEEE. CDR3 nucleotides: TGTGCCAGCAGCCGAATGGGAGGGCAAGAGACCCAGTACTTC. Protein product: CASSRMGGQETQYF.

The V and J genes are TRBV7-6 and TRBJ1-3, with a weak D call TRBD1 (6 bases). CDR3 length: 16 residues. The germline V gene encodes CDR1 SGHVS and CDR2 FNYEAQ. The V end was cut by 5 bases, the J end by 0 bases, with 14 bases between. DNA for the CDR3: TGTGCCAGCAGCAGCCGACAGGCCTTCTCTGGAAACACCATATATTTT. It encodes CASSSRQAFSGNTIYF.

On this clone itself: Other DNA sequences in the same sample also yield this CDR3. The rearrangement uses TRBV7-2 and TRBJ2-7; the D is unclear. Trimming cost V 5 bases and J 3 bases, with 5 bases left between them. CDR3 length equals 11 residues. The germline V gene encodes CDR1 SGHTA and CDR2 FQGNSA. CDR3 in DNA: TGTGCCAGCAGCCCCTACTACGAGCAGTACTTC. Its protein is CASSPYYEQYF.

The V gene is TRBV27, the J gene TRBJ2-2; D is unclear. Germline V CDR1 and CDR2: MNHEY, SMNVEV (reference sequence). This CDR3 contains 12 residues. Between the trimmed V and J ends, which lost 5 bases and 4 bases, there was a span of 5 bases. The DNA for the CDR3 is TGTGCCAGCAGTCTAATCACCGGGGAGCTGTTTTTT. Translation gives CASSLITGELFF.

The chain recombines TRBV9 with TRBJ2-3, with TRBD1 matching over 7 bases. Germline CDR1 reads SGDLS; CDR2 reads YYNGEE. This CDR3 is built from 16 residues. With V trimmed by 4 bases and J by 1 base, 9 bases remained unmatched. CDR3 amino acids: CASSPLTGSGTDTQYF. CDR3 in DNA: TGTGCCAGCAGCCCACTGACAGGGTCTGGCACAGATACGCAGTATTTT.

The chain uses TRBV5-1 and TRBJ1-4, with 9 nucleotides matching TRBD1. CDR1 and CDR2 (germline): SGHRS, YFSETQ. The CDR3 covers 17 residues. V was pared by 4 bases and J by 2 bases, with 9 bases of the junction left unmatched. CDR3 sequence (DNA): TGCGCCAGCAGCCCTACAGGGGGCGCTCGGACTAATGAAAAACTGTTTTTT. Protein product: CASSPTGGARTNEKLFF.

V is TRBV19 and J is TRBJ2-2; the match to TRBD2 covers 15 bases. Germline CDR1 LNHDA, CDR2 SQIVND (reference sequence). The V segment lost 6 bases and the J segment 3 bases; nucleotides outside the gene matches: 8. CDR3 length: 18 residues. This CDR3 reads CASRGLAGGPRDTGELFF. The CDR3 nucleotides are TGTGCCAGTAGAGGACTAGCGGGGGGGCCCAGGGACACCGGGGAGCTGTTTTTT.

The chain joins TRBV28 to TRBJ1-2; no clear D. From germline, CDR1 is MDHEN and CDR2 SYDVKM. The germline V and J ends were trimmed by 5 bases and 2 bases, with 15 bases remaining between them. The CDR3 contains 15 residues. The CDR3 nucleotides read TGTGCCAGCAGTAACTCCGGGATCACCAACTATGGCTACACCTTC. Translated, it gives CASSNSGITNYGYTF.